This is a list of T cell receptor beta chains from one sample in a study of vaccination and CD4 T cells after COVID-19. A single record per CDR3 protein comes from TCRdb applying MiXCR to the PCR reads. Among more than 20,000 distinct CDR3 sequences listed, around two fifths were seen once. Their specific antigens are unknown. The sample here was CD4+ T cells from blood, cultured in vitro, taken before SARS-CoV-2 vaccination. These receptor sequences come from a human donor who had recovered from COVID-19. The CDR3 runs from the conserved cysteine through the conserved F or W. Only part of the rows carry a size: once, few, many, or a class if the clone is expanded.

TRBV5-4	TRBJ1-2	few	CASSYRDSTYGYTF
TRBV20-1	TRBJ1-2	NA	CSAKVRDRGRGNYGYTF
TRBV7-3	TRBJ2-5	few	CASSPGGHQAETQYF
TRBV15	TRBJ2-3	few	CATSGRPSDTQYF
TRBV29-1	TRBJ2-5	NA	CSAALEETQYF
TRBV6-1	TRBJ1-1	few	CASRVDRGLRAFF
TRBV5-1	TRBJ1-1	NA	CASSLTRRNTEAFF
TRBV20-1	TRBJ1-2	NA	CSVKRRGLLAGGNYGYTF
TRBV20-1	TRBJ1-6	few	CSAAGTDNSPLHF
TRBV25-1	TRBJ2-7	NA	CASSQTDRGNEQYF
TRBV6-2/TRBV6-3	TRBJ1-1	few	CASSPGDRNTEAFF
TRBV19	TRBJ1-1	few	CASSDDTGHTEAFF
TRBV4-2	TRBJ2-3	NA	CASSPFGVAGAPDTQYF
TRBV12-3/TRBV12-4	TRBJ2-3	NA	CASSPSGSRTDTQYF
TRBV6-1	TRBJ2-7	NA	CASSSGGHGIYEQYF
TRBV28	TRBJ1-6	few	CASSFSGIAGNSPLHF